This is a list of T cell receptor beta chains from one sample in a study of blood T cell repertoires in COVID-19. The repertoire was sequenced with immunoSEQ multiplex PCR; TCRdb's copy has only in-frame clones and lacks some. There are approximately 88,000 clones in the sample; around 81% occur only once, and approximately 8.2% lies in the top ten. Sequencing used peripheral blood. These receptors were collected from a man aged 50-59 years who had recovered from COVID-19. The CDR3 runs from the conserved cysteine through the conserved F or W. Each record gives: D gene, J gene, V gene, clone size, CDR3 DNA, CDR3 protein. A D gene is named only where the DNA matches it firmly. Clone size, where shown, is once, few, many, or a class for clones that have expanded.

NA	TRBJ2-2	TRBV18	NA	TGTGCCAGCTCAACTCAGAGCGCATCGAACACCGGGGAGCTGTTTTTT	CASSTQSASNTGELFF
NA	TRBJ2-4	TRBV11-1	NA	TGTGCCAGCAGCCCAGGAAACATTCAGTACTTC	CASSPGNIQYF
TRBD1	TRBJ1-6	TRBV6-2/TRBV6-3	once	TGTGCCAGCAGCCGGACAGGGGAAAATTCACCCCTCCACTTT	CASSRTGENSPLHF
NA	TRBJ1-3	TRBV7-2	NA	TGTGCCAGCAGCTTAGAGACGGGCTCTGGAAACACCATATATTTT	CASSLETGSGNTIYF
TRBD2	TRBJ2-2	TRBV4-1	NA	TGCGCCAGCAGCCAAGAGAGCGGGAGGGCCACCGGGGAGCTGTTTTTT	CASSQESGRATGELFF
TRBD1	TRBJ1-1	TRBV9	few	TGTGCCAGCAGCGTAGGGGACAGGGGCGTGAACACTGAAGCTTTCTTT	CASSVGDRGVNTEAFF
NA	TRBJ2-5	TRBV29-1	NA	TGCAGCGTTGAGGTCAGCCGGAGGGAGACCCAGTACTTC	CSVEVSRRETQYF
NA	TRBJ2-2	TRBV19	NA	TGTGCCAGTAGTAGGGGGCGAGTCGCGAACACCGGGGAGCTGTTTTTT	CASSRGRVANTGELFF
TRBD1	TRBJ1-2	TRBV12-3/TRBV12-4	NA	TGTGCCAGCAGACCCTCGACAGGGGATGGCTACACCTTC	CASRPSTGDGYTF
NA	TRBJ1-1	TRBV5-1	NA	TGCGCCAGCACTGTCCAGGGAGGGTGGACTGAAGCTTTCTTT	CASTVQGGWTEAFF
NA	TRBJ2-7	TRBV12-3/TRBV12-4	NA	TGTGCCAGCAGAAGACAGAGCTCCTACGAGCAGTACTTC	CASRRQSSYEQYF
NA	TRBJ2-2	TRBV7-2	NA	TGTGCCAGCACTTCCTACACCGGGGAGCTGTTTTTT	CASTSYTGELFF
TRBD2	TRBJ2-5	TRBV4-2	few	TGTGCCAGCAGCCAAGAAGAGCGGGAGGGCCTACGAAAGACCCAGTACTTC	CASSQEEREGLRKTQYF
TRBD1	TRBJ2-3	TRBV10-3	NA	TGTGCCATCAGTGTCCCCGAGGGGGCGGATACGCAGTATTTT	CAISVPEGADTQYF